This T cell receptor (beta chain) was sequenced for a study of cytomegalovirus exposure and HLA in healthy donors (dated by TCRdb to about 2017). Context from the whole study: According to an earlier analysis of a few hundred of the donors, about 179 million T cells yielded roughly 100 million unique TCR beta sequences and approximately 300 Gb of sequence data. The T cell repertoires of under 700 subjects were profiled by immunosequencing and related to cytomegalovirus serostatus. Among about 400 genotyped donors of the cohort, an average of roughly 230,000 unique TCR beta nucleotide sequences was sequenced per donor, of which about 19% were non-productive. All discovery cohort repertoires had been generated on a single sequencing platform. An early release covering some 640 HLA-typed donors comprised roughly 300 gigabases of sequencing data and tens of millions of unique TCR sequences. Rather than drawing on any new phenotypic data, the later analysis identified candidate immune exposures from TCR beta sequences and the way those sequences occurred across donors. The genetic ancestry cluster associated with self-reported Caucasian donors included about 84% of the roughly 400 genotyped donors. A later genetic analysis used genome-wide SNP genotypes for about 60% of the roughly 700 donors, treating that subset as a discovery cohort. Four to six DR-DQ haplotypes were handled as single units for association and clustering because linkage in the cohort was strong. The study combined high-throughput TCR immunosequencing, statistical association of individual TCRs with disease status, and machine learning to predict cytomegalovirus infection status. Typing coverage varied by locus: 629-630 donors for A, B, C, DRB1 and DQB1; roughly 520 for DQA1; approximately 570 for DPA1; fewer than 480 for DPB1. The study was designed to test whether signatures of past pathogen exposure could be identified by cataloging public T cell receptors. A later analysis re-analyzed previously published TCR beta repertoires from 660 or so donors and added high-resolution HLA genotyping to study TCR occurrence patterns. An earlier analysis of 450 to 750 of the donors used high-throughput TCR beta sequencing to judge whether each TCR beta V gene segment behaved as functional or pseudogenic. Both class I and class II loci were covered by HLA typing, at four-digit resolution. In addition to the first cohort of 666 subjects, a separate validation cohort of approximately 120 different subjects was used. Alongside the repertoire data, information on donor age, sex, ethnicity and CMV serostatus was compiled. Overall results and qualifications from the work: In a later analysis, TCR association rates were found to vary across HLA loci, with the most associated TCRs seen for DRB1 alleles and the fewest for HLA-C alleles. Correlated functional status among segregating V segments might reflect linkage disequilibrium, but an unknown experimental factor could not be ruled out. In vitro tests confirmed that a few of the cytomegalovirus-associated TCR beta chains recognize cytomegalovirus antigens. CMV serostatus was the only immune exposure information available for the cohort. Across donors, most TCR sequences were observed very rarely, whereas some public TCRs were present in many individuals. According to a later analysis, most CMV-associated TCR beta chains appeared to be HLA-restricted, and the HLA associations seemed to be driven largely by CMV exposure. The study gave a list of about 150 TCR beta chains associated with cytomegalovirus. An association between a missense DCLRE1C variant and V-gene and J-gene trimming of TCR beta chains was found in a later genetic analysis and replicated in an independent cohort. Sequencing depth was assumed to be roughly uniform across donors in the presence/absence analyses, though that assumption may not hold. This cohort had only TCR beta chains sequenced, and the lack of alpha or paired-chain data limited which features could be detected. According to the authors, the approach could potentially be generalized to other disease states and immunological phenotypes. Because some donors lacked HLA typing at each locus, the association tests relied only on the typed subset. Some IMGT-functional V segments, including TRBV6-2 and TRBV6-3, could not be told apart with the 87-base-pair reads, so those segments were excluded. Compared with equally common non-associated chains, HLA-associated TCR beta chains in a later analysis were more clonally expanded and had lower generation probabilities. A group of highly shared sequence variants was considered likely to be a technical artifact of the sequencing pipeline. According to a later genetic analysis, donors in an Asian-associated ancestry cluster had fewer N-insertions in productive TCRs than the approximately 700-donor mean. The classifier was reported to diagnose cytomegalovirus status with high specificity and sensitivity in both the original cohort and the validation cohort. A further reported finding was that TCR beta sequences accurately predicted the HLA-A and HLA-B alleles for most subjects in the first cohort. A later analysis reported that several top co-occurrence clusters appeared linked to parvovirus B19, influenza, CMV and Epstein-Barr virus. Assigning TCR associations to individual alleles was difficult when HLA alleles, especially DR and DQ, strongly co-occurred. The earlier analysis of 587 of the donors excluded approximately 17 rarely observed V segments, including chromosome 9 orphons, because counts were too low. An earlier analysis of approximately 500 of the donors showed that most TCR beta V segments appeared in productive rearrangements either about 87% or about 30% of the time, which broadly matched IMGT annotations. A later analysis associated 15,000 to 20,000 TCR beta sequences with specific HLA alleles at a false discovery rate of 0.05.

The germline V end is reduced by 4 bases and the J end by 5 bases; junction bases left unmatched: 5. Measured from the cysteine to the phenylalanine, the CDR3 is 15 residues long. Of all the DNA, just the CDR3 is kept, 45 bases in frame from base 1. The germline V gene yields KGHSH for CDR1 and LQKENI for CDR2. The library was produced with the immunoSEQ multiplex PCR assay. A mixture of 60 forward primers for TCR Vbeta segments and 13 reverse primers for TCR Jbeta segments was used in the multiplex PCR. Amplification of the CDR3 region of rearranged TCR beta genes was performed with a multiplex PCR assay on genomic DNA. Amplified TCR beta libraries were sequenced as 87-base-pair reads on the Illumina HiSeq System. The source study handled its data this way. A later analysis counted approximately 76 million unique TCR beta chains across the 650 to 700 repertoires, and around 9.9 million of these chains were shared by at least two donors. A nearest-neighbor algorithm error-corrected the raw reads and collapsed the reads into unique sequences, merging closely related sequences to remove PCR and sequencing errors. CDR3 sequences were aligned to IMGT reference sequences to assign V, D and J gene segments. For a sequence to be retained, at least a six-nucleotide match to both a V gene segment and a J gene segment was required. A rearrangement counted as productive if the CDR3 had no stop codons and remained in frame with V and J, and every other rearrangement counted as non-productive. Following IMGT convention, CDR3 was defined as the stretch from the second conserved V-encoded cysteine to the conserved J-encoded phenylalanine. Sequences without an unambiguous match to a single V gene segment were excluded from the earlier analysis of about 600 of the donors. An earlier analysis of just under 600 of the donors called V segments functional above 56.7% productive rearrangements and segregating when the between-donor standard deviation exceeded 5%. A statistical classification framework was developed to diagnose cytomegalovirus status using the catalog of TCR beta chain sequences. A later analysis assigned V and J genes by comparing TCR nucleotide sequences with IMGT/GENE-DB human TR gene sequences. A later analysis assigned CDR3 sequences and most-parsimonious VDJ recombination scenarios with the TCRdist pipeline. In a later analysis, each TCR beta chain was defined by its CDR3 amino acid sequence together with its V-gene family, and reads lacking a unique V-gene family were excluded. As a way to deal with suspected cross-contamination and a sequencing artifact, a later analysis dropped hundreds of nucleotide sequences that were highly shared and had low generation probability. In a later analysis, a clonal expansion index for each public chain was calculated from normalized within-repertoire ranks of inferred template counts. In a later analysis, generation probabilities were computed using a VDJ recombination model fitted to out-of-frame rearrangements, and the results were checked against IGoR. A later analysis scored TCR-TCR, TCR-HLA and TCR-CMV co-occurrence with hypergeometric tests, applying a repertoire-size bias correction to TCR pairs. False discovery rates were estimated in a later analysis by permuting HLA or CMV assignments 20 times. In a later analysis, co-occurring TCRs were grouped using DBSCAN, with TCRdist sequence similarity added in when clustering inside HLA-allele-positive subsets. Repertoires with fewer than 30,000 or more than 120,000 public chains, plus five repertoires with anomalous nucleotide sharing, were excluded from co-occurrence clustering. Held by TCRdb, this immuneACCESS table contains in-frame sequences only and omits some clones. Under half of the omission traces to an unresolved V gene where checked; the cause of the rest is unknown. V, J and clone size are taken as reported in that table, and D and trimming were inferred from the DNA itself. This sample holds 90,000 to 110,000 clones; 80% to 85% were observed only once. The top ten hold under 2.5% of the sample.

On this clone itself: There is no known antigen for this receptor. Base-call qualities are not available, and no considerably larger clone is one nucleotide away.

The cohort comprised fewer than 750 healthy bone marrow donors. Cohort members were all nominally healthy when sampled, although unrecorded immune exposures were likely present. The donor tested CMV seronegative, placing the donor among the roughly 340 seronegative members of the cohort. Every donor gave a peripheral blood sample, and the peripheral blood mononuclear cells from that sample were used for TCR beta sequencing. The Qiagen DNeasy Blood Extraction Kit was used to extract genomic DNA from the blood cell samples. Recombination joined TRBV18 with TRBJ2-1; 10 junctional bases match TRBD1. The specimen was PBMCs. The origin of this receptor is a woman between 25 and 40 years old in good health and CMV-seronegative. The DNA reads as follows: TGTGCCAGCTCACAGGACAGGGGGGAAGACAATGAGCAGTTCTTC. The resulting protein is CASSQDRGEDNEQFF.